This T cell receptor beta chain was found in a study of shared clonotypes between healthy human individuals. The CDR3 is made up of 16 amino acids. The germline gives CDR1 SQVTM, CDR2 ANQGSEA. J was trimmed by 4 bases and V by 7 bases; bases with no gene match: 10. Measured with immunoSEQ multiplex PCR; TCRdb has only the in-frame clones, and not every one. The data hold over 1.5 million clones, with 95% to 99% observed a single time. The rearrangement joins TRBV29-1 to TRBJ2-6; TRBD1 aligns across 10 bases. This TCR was recovered from a young man in good health. Material for sequencing was naive CD4+ T cells sorted from blood. The subset denotes: CD45RA+ positively selected. CDR3 protein: CSAPGTGAMGANVLTF. The DNA of the CDR3 is TGCAGCGCCCCCGGGACAGGGGCTATGGGGGCCAACGTCCTGACTTTC.